The T cell receptor (beta chain) described here comes from a study of blood T cell repertoires in COVID-19. Across the whole study: From T cells, B-cell-depleted T cells, or PBMCs came the material, which was cDNA or gDNA.

Original processing notes: How many nucleated cells were present was estimated from reference gene primer amplification. The data were produced by immunoSEQ multiplex PCR, yet TCRdb's version contains in-frame clones alone and is incomplete. V and J calls and clone size are as listed in that table; D and trimming were resolved from the DNA. The table has 200,000 or so clones, 80% to 85% seen once. This clone was seen only a few times. Trimming stripped 3 bases from V and 6 bases from J, with 14 bases between. The CDR3 has 13 residues. Germline CDR1 and CDR2: DFQATT and SNEGSKA (reference sequence). Recovered status applied to Cohort 3 donors who had two consecutive negative PCRs. It also applied to those with clearance or with symptom resolution.

The chain has TRBV20-1 and TRBJ1-1; tentatively, D is TRBD1 (5 bases). Sequenced material: PBMCs or T cells enriched from blood (not recorded which). This receptor was obtained from a man aged 35 to 55 who had recovered from COVID-19. The CDR3, as DNA: TGCAGTGCTAGTATGACAAAGGGGCCTGAAGCTTTCTTT. Protein product: CSASMTKGPEAFF.